This TCR beta chain is from a study of blood T cells in healthy people across ages. PCR was performed a second time for about 6 to 12 cycles using a sample-barcoded 5' primer and a J-beta primer mix. TCRdb called the 5' RACE reads again in MiXCR, with one record for every CDR3 protein. The top ten hold about an eighth of the sample, which has 700,000 to 850,000 distinct CDR3 sequences, under 40% seen once. The CDR3 has 13 residues. Germline CDR1 and CDR2: MNHNY and SVGAGI (reference sequence). V lost 7 bases, J lost 7 bases, and 13 bases lay in between. This sequence originates from a man aged 18 to 30 in good health. Sequences were obtained from blood. The chain combines TRBV6-6 with TRBJ1-4; the D is unclear. The DNA of the CDR3 is TGTGCCAGCATTGGAGGACCCGCTGAAAAACTGTTTTTT. It is translated as CASIGGPAEKLFF.